This passage covers 4 T cell receptor beta chains from one sample sequenced in a study of shared clonotypes between healthy human individuals. Naive CD8 cells were CD45RO-negative, positively selected for CCR7, excluding terminally differentiated effector memory CD45RA+ cells. Sequencing used immunoSEQ multiplex PCR; TCRdb keeps in-frame clones, though not all of them. Here the sample spans about 2 million clones, about 95% being singletons. The sample was naive CD8+ T cells sorted from blood. The receptors were gathered from a young man in good health.

Here the CDR3 reads CASSEPTSGRDTGELFF. The CDR3 DNA reads TGTGCCAGCAGTGAACCGACTAGCGGGAGAGACACCGGGGAGCTGTTTTTT. The J gene is TRBJ2-2, the V gene TRBV25-1, with 12 bases that match TRBD2. Germline CDR1 and CDR2: MGHDK and SYGVNS. With 2 bases clipped from V and 3 bases from J, the junction kept 4 bases outside the gene matches. The CDR3 sequence is 17 residues long.

This sequence joins TRBV7-9 and TRBJ2-7, with 8 bases lining up with TRBD2. V was pared by 4 bases and J by 3 bases, with 8 bases of the junction left unmatched. CDR1 is SEHNR, CDR2 FQNEAQ, per germline (reference sequence). This CDR3 contains 15 residues. CDR3 in amino acids: CASSSPGGGSYEQYF. CDR3 nucleotide sequence: TGTGCCAGCAGCTCCCCGGGAGGGGGTAGCTACGAGCAGTACTTC.

The CDR3 loop is CASSPWGGGPGELFF. The DNA for the CDR3 is TGTGCCAGCAGTCCCTGGGGAGGGGGCCCCGGGGAGCTGTTTTTT. The chain has TRBV2 and TRBJ2-2; D assignment may be TRBD1 or TRBD2 (7 bases each). This CDR3 comprises 15 residues. V was clipped by 5 bases and J by 6 bases, with 16 bases between them. Germline lookup yields CDR1 SNHLY and CDR2 FYNNEI.

This clone was recorded once. This chain's CDR3 is CASSSLPEAFF. The CDR3 DNA follows: TGTGCCAGCAGCTCCCTTCCTGAAGCTTTCTTT. The gene calls are TRBV13 and TRBJ1-1, with D uncertain. This CDR3 has 11 amino acids. Per the germline V gene, CDR1 is PRHDT and CDR2 is FYEKMQ (reference sequence). V lost 4 bases, J lost 6 bases, and 6 bases lay in between.